The rows below give T cell receptor beta chains drawn from one sample of a study of shared clonotypes between healthy human individuals. Produced via immunoSEQ multiplex PCR; TCRdb's table is partial and in-frame only. The sample lists over a million clones; around 95% were seen once. Sequencing was carried out using naive CD4+ T cells sorted from blood. The receptor source for this set is a man in his thirties or forties in good health. Both conserved end residues are part of each CDR3. D genes are given only for firm matches. Clone sizes are given selectively: once, few, many, or a class where the clone is expanded.

size,J,V,D,CDR3,DNA
-,TRBJ1-2,TRBV5-4,-,CASSLQRANYGYTF,TGTGCCAGCAGCCTACAGAGGGCTAACTATGGCTACACCTTC
-,TRBJ2-3,TRBV7-6,-,CASSHGPADTQYF,TGTGCCAGCAGCCATGGTCCGGCCGATACGCAGTATTTT
-,TRBJ2-7,TRBV2,TRBD1,CASSRQGAGYEQYF,TGTGCCAGCAGTAGACAGGGGGCTGGATACGAGCAGTACTTC
-,TRBJ2-3,TRBV7-3,TRBD2,CASSLVAGASTDTQYF,TGTGCCAGCAGCTTAGTAGCGGGGGCTAGCACAGATACGCAGTATTTT
-,TRBJ2-1,TRBV7-6,TRBD2,CASSLVSGRGNNEQFF,TGTGCCAGCAGCTTAGTAAGCGGGAGAGGTAACAATGAGCAGTTCTTC
-,TRBJ2-1,TRBV7-2,TRBD2,CASSFGGRAYNEQFF,TGTGCCAGCAGCTTCGGCGGGAGGGCCTACAATGAGCAGTTCTTC
-,TRBJ2-3,TRBV6-5,-,CASSYATSRTDTQYF,TGTGCCAGCAGTTACGCGACTTCCCGCACAGATACGCAGTATTTT
-,TRBJ2-5,TRBV7-8,-,CASSHYRREAETQYF,TGTGCCAGCAGCCACTACCGTAGAGAAGCGGAGACCCAGTACTTC
-,TRBJ2-7,TRBV4-3,TRBD2,CASSQGRTSVAYEQYF,TGCGCCAGCAGCCAAGGTCGGACTAGCGTGGCCTACGAGCAGTACTTC
-,TRBJ1-2,TRBV30,-,CAWSDGDYGYTF,TGTGCCTGGAGTGACGGTGACTATGGCTACACCTTC
-,TRBJ2-7,TRBV19,TRBD1,CASSTSTGEAYEQYF,TGTGCCAGTAGTACATCGACAGGGGAGGCGTACGAGCAGTACTTC
-,TRBJ2-1,TRBV6-6,TRBD2,CASRNNLAGGFF,TGTGCCAGCAGAAACAATCTAGCGGGAGGGTTCTTC
-,TRBJ2-1,TRBV25-1,TRBD1,CASSRQGAGRNEQFF,TGTGCCAGCAGCAGACAGGGGGCGGGAAGAAATGAGCAGTTCTTC
-,TRBJ2-1,TRBV21-1,-,CASSKRTSGTHNEQFF,TGTGCCAGCAGCAAAAGGACTAGCGGGACCCACAATGAGCAGTTCTTC
-,TRBJ2-1,TRBV9,-,CASSVSSSHNEQFF,TGTGCCAGCAGCGTATCGAGTTCACACAATGAGCAGTTCTTC
-,TRBJ2-5,TRBV2,TRBD2,CASSGEGQKTQYF,TGTGCCAGCAGTGGGGAGGGGCAAAAGACCCAGTACTTC
-,TRBJ2-7,TRBV18,TRBD2,CASSQFSGLAYEQYF,TGTGCCAGCTCACAATTTTCGGGACTAGCATACGAGCAGTACTTC
-,TRBJ2-6,TRBV18,-,CASSPIAANVLTF,TGTGCCAGCTCACCCATCGCGGCCAACGTCCTGACTTTC
once,TRBJ2-3,TRBV7-9,TRBD2,CASSLGETSGATDTQYF,TGTGCCAGCAGCCTCGGTGAGACTAGCGGGGCCACAGATACGCAGTATTTT
once,TRBJ2-7,TRBV27,-,CASSSQGVIKQYF,TGTGCCAGCAGTTCACAGGGTGTGATTAAGCAGTACTTC
-,TRBJ2-3,TRBV11-2,-,CASSSPRGSTPGTQYF,TGTGCCAGCAGCTCCCCACGCGGATCGACGCCAGGTACGCAGTATTTT
once,TRBJ2-5,TRBV5-4,-,CASSLRETQYF,TGTGCCAGCAGCTTACGAGAGACCCAGTACTTC
once,TRBJ2-7,TRBV27,TRBD2,CASPKREGLIYEQYF,TGTGCCAGCCCTAAGCGGGAGGGCCTTATCTACGAGCAGTACTTC
-,TRBJ2-1,TRBV28,TRBD1,CASSLLDRADEQFF,TGTGCCAGCAGTCTACTCGACAGGGCAGATGAGCAGTTCTTC
-,TRBJ1-1,TRBV19,-,CASSIDSPWNTEAFF,TGTGCCAGTAGTATAGACAGCCCTTGGAACACTGAAGCTTTCTTT
-,TRBJ2-1,TRBV5-1,-,CASSLGSGSYNEQFF,TGCGCCAGCAGCTTGGGAAGCGGCTCCTACAATGAGCAGTTCTTC
once,TRBJ2-3,TRBV15,-,CATSRDPGGADTQYF,TGTGCCACCAGCAGAGACCCCGGAGGGGCAGATACGCAGTATTTT
-,TRBJ2-7,TRBV6-5,TRBD2,CASTRTSGYEQYF,TGTGCCAGCACCAGGACTAGCGGCTACGAGCAGTACTTC
-,TRBJ1-1,TRBV5-1,-,CASSLAVGLMNTEAFF,TGCGCCAGCAGCTTGGCCGTCGGACTCATGAACACTGAAGCTTTCTTT
-,TRBJ2-2,TRBV27,-,CASSLKATGELFF,TGTGCCAGCAGTTTAAAGGCCACCGGGGAGCTGTTTTTT
-,TRBJ2-1,TRBV25-1,-,CASSEYAANYNEQFF,TGTGCCAGCAGTGAGTATGCAGCGAACTACAATGAGCAGTTCTTC
-,TRBJ2-3,TRBV5-1,-,CASSLVYSTQYF,TGCGCCAGCAGCTTGGTTTACAGCACGCAGTATTTT